Below, 10 T cell receptor beta chains from the same sample are listed, as sequenced in a study of blood T cell repertoires in COVID-19. This table comes from immunoSEQ multiplex PCR, and its TCRdb copy is limited to in-frame clones, with some not included. The sample shows about 98,000 clones, roughly 80% of them seen only once. Specimen: peripheral blood. The receptors here all came from a woman over 75 with acute or convalescent COVID-19.

The rearrangement links TRBV4-3 to TRBJ2-5, with D possibly TRBD1 on 5 matching bases. Between the trimmed V and J ends, which lost 0 bases and 4 bases, there was a span of 12 bases. The CDR3 spans 15 residues. The germline V gene encodes CDR1 LGHNA and CDR2 YSLEER. The chain's CDR3 is CASSQERRQSETQYF. The CDR3 DNA follows: TGCGCCAGCAGCCAAGAAAGGAGACAGTCAGAGACCCAGTACTTC.

This clone was seen once. J is TRBJ1-2 and V is TRBV28; 8 nucleotides align to TRBD1. With 2 bases clipped from V and 4 bases from J, the junction kept 9 bases outside the gene matches. CDR1 MDHEN and CDR2 SYDVKM come from the germline V gene. This CDR3 is 16 amino acids long. DNA of the CDR3: TGTGCCAGCAGTTTAAGGGGCAGGGGGCTAGGCTATGGCTACACCTTC. Translated: CASSLRGRGLGYGYTF.

This chain links TRBV7-3 with TRBJ2-1; a weak D match, TRBD2 (6 bases). The CDR3 contains 15 residues. V lost 5 bases, J lost 5 bases, and 16 bases lay in between. Germline CDR1 reads SGHTA; CDR2 reads FQGTGA. The CDR3 DNA follows: TGTGCCAGCAGCCTAGGGCGGGGAAGGAACAATGAGCAGTTCTTC. Translated, it gives CASSLGRGRNNEQFF.

This rearrangement joins TRBV7-6 to TRBJ1-4; 7 bases are a match to TRBD1. Germline CDR1 reads SGHVS; CDR2 reads FNYEAQ. The CDR3 contains 13 residues. V lost 2 bases to trimming and J lost 8 bases; unmatched junction nucleotides: 2. CDR3 nucleotides: TGTGCCAGCAGCTTAAGACAGGGCGAAAAACTGTTTTTT. It is translated as CASSLRQGEKLFF.

Written as DNA, the CDR3 is TGTGCCAGCACCGGGGTTTTGTGGAGGGCGAACTATGGCTACACCTTC. Translation: CASTGVLWRANYGYTF. This rearrangement joins TRBV28 to TRBJ1-2; D is unclear. The CDR3 extends over 16 amino acids. Germline lookup yields CDR1 MDHEN and CDR2 SYDVKM. The V end lost 7 bases, the J end lost 2 bases, and 20 bases lay between the germline ends.

This clone was recorded once. CDR3 sequence (DNA): TGTGCCAGCAGCTCGGACGGGAATGGAAACACCATATATTTT. Amino acids: CASSSDGNGNTIYF. J is TRBJ1-3 and V is TRBV7-7; no clear D. The V gene's germline CDR1 is SSHAT and CDR2 FNYEAQ (reference sequence). This CDR3 has 14 residues. Trimming took 4 bases from V and 3 from J, leaving 10 bases between them. Looking up the rest from reference TRBV7-7 and TRBJ1-3 gives the full variable domain: GAGVSQSPRYKVTKRGQDVTLRCDPISSHATLYWYQQALGQGPEFLTYFNYEAQPDKSGLPSDRFSAERPEGSISTLTIQRTEQRDSAMYRCASSSDGNGNTIYFGEGSWLTVV.

A single count supports this clone. The rearrangement links TRBV7-2 to TRBJ2-1, with 7 positions matching TRBD2. J was trimmed by 0 bases and V by 1 base; bases with no gene match: 3. CDR1 is SGHTA, CDR2 FQGNSA, per germline. The CDR3 totals 16 residues. The CDR3 DNA sequence: TGTGCCAGCAGCTTAGACGGCGGGGGCTCCTACAATGAGCAGTTCTTC. This gives the protein CASSLDGGGSYNEQFF.

The chain links TRBV2 to TRBJ2-2; 9 bases are a match to TRBD1. V lost 7 bases, J lost 6 bases, and 9 bases stayed unmatched. The CDR3 loop spans 15 amino acids. Germline CDR1 is SNHLY and CDR2 is FYNNEI. The CDR3 reads CASTPGQGRPGELFF. The DNA of the CDR3 is TGTGCCAGCACCCCGGGACAGGGACGCCCCGGGGAGCTGTTTTTT.

The gene calls are TRBV7-9 and TRBJ1-3, with D perhaps TRBD1 (6 bases). Germline V gene lookup returns CDR1 SEHNR and CDR2 FQNEAQ (reference sequence). V lost 5 bases and J 0 bases, leaving 11 bases between the germline ends. The CDR3 covers 15 residues. The CDR3 is CASSKEGGSGNTIYF. The CDR3 nucleotides read TGTGCCAGCAGCAAGGAAGGGGGCTCTGGAAACACCATATATTTT.

The chain recombines TRBV5-1 with TRBJ1-6; D is uncertain. Between the trimmed V and J ends, which lost 4 bases and 6 bases, there was a span of 14 bases. Germline V gene sequence: CDR1 SGHRS, CDR2 YFSETQ. The CDR3 extends over 15 amino acids. CDR3 loop: CASSPQTVTNSPLHF. CDR3 DNA: TGCGCCAGCAGCCCCCAAACAGTTACTAATTCACCCCTCCACTTT.